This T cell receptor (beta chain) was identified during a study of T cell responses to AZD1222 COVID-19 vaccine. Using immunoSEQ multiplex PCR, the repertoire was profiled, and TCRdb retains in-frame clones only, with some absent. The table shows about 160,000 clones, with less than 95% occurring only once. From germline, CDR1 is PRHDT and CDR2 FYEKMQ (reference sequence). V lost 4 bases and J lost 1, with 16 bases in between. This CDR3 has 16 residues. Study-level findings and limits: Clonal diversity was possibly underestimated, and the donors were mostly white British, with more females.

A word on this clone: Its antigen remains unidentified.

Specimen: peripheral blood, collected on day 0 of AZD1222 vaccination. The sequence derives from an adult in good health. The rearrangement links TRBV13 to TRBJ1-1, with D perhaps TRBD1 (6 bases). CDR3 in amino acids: CASSSAQGWGNTEAFF. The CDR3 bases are TGTGCCAGCAGCTCCGCCCAGGGGTGGGGGAACACTGAAGCTTTCTTT.